The 5 T cell receptor beta chains given below trace back to one sample, sequenced in a study of blood T cell repertoires in COVID-19. Assay used: immunoSEQ multiplex PCR; TCRdb lists only in-frame clones, some missing. The sample yields over 200,000 clones, around four fifths seen once. The source material was peripheral blood. Every receptor here comes from a woman older than 75 with active or convalescent COVID-19.

The chain recombines TRBV4-2 with TRBJ1-4; D unclear. This CDR3 comprises 16 residues. Germline values: CDR1 LGHNA, CDR2 YNFKEQ. V lost 3 bases to trimming and J lost 5 bases, with 16 bases between them. CDR3 coding DNA: TGTGCCAGCAGCCACGATTATCTGGTACAAAATGAAAAACTGTTTTTT. Translation gives CASSHDYLVQNEKLFF.

V gene TRBV6-5 combines with J gene TRBJ1-1; D is undetermined. The V gene lost 11 bases and the J gene lost 0 bases, with 10 bases spanning the gap. The CDR3 extends over 12 amino acids. CDR1 MNHEY and CDR2 SVGAGI come from the germline V gene. The CDR3 spells CAGEHMNTEAFF. CDR3 nucleotide sequence: TGTGCCGGAGAGCATATGAACACTGAAGCTTTCTTT.

This clone was found once. This CDR3 reads CATSRAGGEQYF. DNA of the CDR3: TGTGCCACCAGCAGAGCAGGAGGGGAGCAGTACTTC. This rearrangement joins TRBV15 to TRBJ2-7; weak D call: TRBD2 (6 bases). Germline values: CDR1 LNHNV, CDR2 YYDKDF (reference sequence). The length of the CDR3 is 12 residues. The V and J ends lost 1 base and 7 bases respectively, with 8 bases between them.

This clone was counted between two and nine times. The CDR3 DNA is TGCGCCAGCAGCAGGGACAGCTCCTACGAGCAGTACTTC. Translated, it gives CASSRDSSYEQYF. This chain uses TRBV4-3 with TRBJ2-7; 7 bases are a match to TRBD1. The length of the CDR3 is 13 residues. Germline assignment: CDR1 LGHNA and CDR2 YSLEER. V shed 5 bases and J 0 bases; nucleotides not matched to a gene: 1.

V gene TRBV27 combines with J gene TRBJ2-3, with D possibly TRBD2 on 6 matching bases. In germline, CDR1 is MNHEY, CDR2 SMNVEV (reference sequence). Trimming removed 4 bases at V and 3 bases at J, with 20 bases between. The CDR3 spans 17 residues. CDR3 nucleotides: TGTGCCAGCAGTTCCCCGGGAGACGATCCCCCAACAGATACGCAGTATTTT. This gives the protein CASSSPGDDPPTDTQYF.